Listed below are T cell receptor beta chains from one sample, sequenced in a study of CD8+ T cells in alopecia areata. Assay: immunoSEQ multiplex PCR; the TCRdb copy retains only in-frame clones and omits some. The sample contains around 100,000 clones, around 70% of which appear only once. Sample: CD8+ T cells sorted from blood, taken around week 46, from a patient treated with tofacitinib. The receptors shown here come from a human donor with alopecia areata. Both conserved end residues are trimmed from each CDR3.

V	J	CDR3
TRBV7-8	TRBJ2-3	ASSPTRTDTQY
TRBV30	TRBJ1-1	AWSDVRHLI
TRBV23-1	TRBJ2-7	ARRSRGVDEQY
TRBV9	TRBJ2-7	ASSVALAETYEQY
TRBV29-1	TRBJ2-6	SVYGTGANVLT
TRBV7-3	TRBJ2-2	ASGRVGTGELF
TRBV29-1	TRBJ2-7	SVDGPTSSEQY
TRBV30	TRBJ1-1	AWSLTGGNTEAF
TRBV11-1	TRBJ1-2	ASSPDNYGYT
TRBV27	TRBJ1-2	ASGINNYGYT
TRBV30	TRBJ1-1	AWETVAEAF
TRBV9	TRBJ1-1	ASSDKQVLNTEAF
TRBV5-8	TRBJ1-1	ASSFLGGTEAF
TRBV7-8	TRBJ2-3	ASSFGDTQY
TRBV19	TRBJ1-5	ASCSGGVQPQH
TRBV29-1	TRBJ2-2	SVGGVAGELF
TRBV4-3	TRBJ1-1	ASSQVWGGGNTEAF
TRBV29-1	TRBJ2-3	SGRSNTQY
TRBV29-1	TRBJ2-5	SVLGGQETQY
TRBV2	TRBJ1-5	ASSVSEGLQPQH
TRBV15	TRBJ2-7	ATSKTGIDYEQY
TRBV2	TRBJ2-7	ASSEGRTGFTYEQY
TRBV5-1	TRBJ1-2	ASSFNVQGERYGYT
TRBV15	TRBJ2-1	ATSSRAAPYNEQF
TRBV6-5	TRBJ1-1	ASRETGGNEAF
TRBV6-4	TRBJ2-7	ASSDSSGGAGEQY
TRBV7-8	TRBJ2-7	ASSSTAPEQY
TRBV30	TRBJ1-1	AWSLGQGNTEAF
TRBV13	TRBJ1-2	ASSSRTGNYGYT
TRBV28	TRBJ1-1	ASSLYPGQPANTEAF
TRBV6-1	TRBJ2-3	ASNEGRRVTDTQY
TRBV7-2	TRBJ2-7	ASTDSYEQY
TRBV2	TRBJ2-1	ASTTSGIYNEQF
TRBV13	TRBJ2-7	ASSLRSTYEQY
TRBV13	TRBJ1-1	ASSLSRREAF
TRBV14	TRBJ2-1	ASSQGEGEGREF
TRBV4-3	TRBJ2-5	ASSQDWASGDQETQY
TRBV4-1	TRBJ2-1	ASSQGGNEQF
TRBV9	TRBJ2-3	ASRGGDTQY
TRBV5-6	TRBJ2-7	ASSLGGPYEQY
TRBV5-6	TRBJ2-5	ASSFPGGAKTQY
TRBV29-1	TRBJ1-4	SVIGSGDGEKLF